These 24 T cell receptor beta chains were sequenced from one sample in a study of naive and memory T cell subsets. General study findings and limits: Possibly reflecting memory cells re-expressing CD45RA, a few larger clonotypes occurred in naive repertoires, especially CD8.

These receptors' antigens are unknown. The beta constant-region primer was an equimolar mix of two oligonucleotides covering TRBC1 and TRBC2. Nested alpha and beta constant-region primers with the SP2 primer drove four PCR rounds on ligated cDNA. TCRdb itself ran the UMI-ligation and nested PCR reads through MiXCR, one entry per CDR3 protein. The data hold roughly 140,000 distinct CDR3 sequences, with approximately 20% observed a single time. The sample was naive CD8+ T cells from blood. These receptors were taken from a human donor in good health.

This clonotype was detected many times. The chain has TRBV9 and TRBJ2-3, with D tentatively TRBD2 (5 bases). Trimming removed 1 base at V and 0 bases at J, with 9 bases between. Germline V gives CDR1 SGDLS, CDR2 YYNGEE. This CDR3 is built from 15 residues. The CDR3 sequence: CASSVQAASTDTQYF. The CDR3 bases are TGTGCCAGCAGCGTACAAGCGGCTAGCACAGATACGCAGTATTTT.

This clonotype came up a few times. CDR3 loop: CASSFSADTQYF. In DNA, the CDR3 is TGTGCCAGCAGTTTTAGCGCAGATACGCAGTATTTT. The chain uses TRBV6-1 and TRBJ2-3, with D possibly being TRBD2 (5 bases). The germline gives CDR1 MNHNS, CDR2 SASEGT. The CDR3 runs to 12 residues. V was pared by 5 bases and J by 4 bases, with 7 bases between.

The CDR3 region has the DNA TGTGCCAGCAGCCCTCTCGGCAGTTCTAACTATGGCTACACCTTC. Translated: CASSPLGSSNYGYTF. The V gene is TRBV7-3, the J gene TRBJ1-2; D unresolved. This CDR3 is 15 amino acids long. CDR1 and CDR2 from the germline V gene are SGHTA and FQGTGA. Trimming took off 5 bases at V and 0 bases at J, with 13 bases between the two ends.

The sample holds a few counts of this clonotype. The chain recombines TRBV29-1 with TRBJ2-1, with 9 bases matching TRBD2. Germline CDR1 reads SQVTM; CDR2 reads ANQGSEA. Losses at the gene ends were 7 bases for V and 0 bases for J; bases not matched to a gene: 7. The CDR3 runs 15 residues. The CDR3 bases are TGCAGCGCCGGGGGCGGGAGGGGCTCCTACAATGAGCAGTTCTTC. Translating gives CSAGGGRGSYNEQFF.

This chain uses TRBV12-3 or TRBV12-4 with TRBJ2-7, with D maybe TRBD2 (7 bases). Trimming removed 6 bases from V and 4 bases from J, with 25 bases in between. The CDR3 loop spans 17 amino acids. CDR3 protein: CASSPGPTEGGLYEQYF. CDR3 nucleotide sequence: TGTGCCAGCAGCCCCGGGCCCACGGAGGGGGGGCTTTACGAGCAGTACTTC.

The chain combines TRBV28 with TRBJ2-7, with D tentatively TRBD1 (6 bases). The CDR3 consists of 14 residues. Germline values: CDR1 MDHEN, CDR2 SYDVKM. V lost 3 bases to trimming and J lost 4 bases, with 13 bases between them. The CDR3 sequence is CASSFSGTSYEQYF. In nucleotides, the CDR3 is TGTGCCAGCAGTTTTTCCGGGACATCGTACGAGCAGTACTTC.

This clonotype came up a few times. J is TRBJ1-6 and V is TRBV20-1, with no clear D. The CDR3 runs to 14 residues. Germline V lookup: CDR1 DFQATT, CDR2 SNEGSKA (reference sequence). V lost 4 bases, J lost 0 bases, and 7 bases lay in between. The CDR3 sequence is CSAIVGSYNSPLHF. The CDR3 nucleotides read TGCAGTGCTATCGTTGGCTCCTATAATTCACCCCTCCACTTT.

This clonotype has only one observation. J is TRBJ2-7 and V is TRBV5-1; no definite D call. The CDR3 has 14 residues. The ends were cut back, 0 bases at V and 1 base at J, with 8 bases in the middle. Germline V gene lookup returns CDR1 SGHRS and CDR2 YFSETQ. CDR3 region: CASSLGSASYEQYF. Here the CDR3 DNA reads TGCGCCAGCAGCTTGGGATCCGCTTCCTACGAGCAGTACTTC.

This clonotype was seen more than once but under ten times. The V gene is TRBV14, the J gene TRBJ2-1; the D gene is possibly TRBD1 (6 bases). The germline V and J ends were trimmed by 2 bases and 10 bases, with 21 bases remaining between them. Germline lookup yields CDR1 SGHDN and CDR2 FVKESK. The CDR3 consists of 16 residues. In nucleotides, the CDR3 is TGTGCCAGCAGCCAATTCCCCCCGACAGGCTACTGGGAGCAGTTCTTC. Encoded protein: CASSQFPPTGYWEQFF. Supplemented by reference TRBV14 and TRBJ2-1, the full variable domain reads EAGVTQFPSHSVIEKGQTVTLRCDPISGHDNLYWYRRVMGKEIKFLLHFVKESKQDESGMPNNRFLAERTGGTYSTLKVQPAELEDSGVYFCASSQFPPTGYWEQFFGPGTRLTVL.

The table lists this clonotype with a few counts. V and J are TRBV27 and TRBJ2-7, with a weak D call TRBD2 (5 bases). Trimming took 8 bases from V and 3 from J, leaving 17 bases between them. The CDR3 totals 14 residues. CDR1 MNHEY and CDR2 SMNVEV come from the germline V gene (reference sequence). This CDR3 reads CASSPGNGLYEQYF. CDR3 in DNA: TGTGCCAGCTCCCCTGGCAACGGACTCTACGAGCAGTACTTC.

The V call is TRBV24-1, the J call TRBJ2-1; tentatively, D is TRBD1 (6 bases). Germline lookup yields CDR1 KGHDR and CDR2 SFDVKD. The CDR3 has 13 residues. Trimming stripped 10 bases from V and 6 bases from J, with 15 bases between. CDR3 in amino acids: CATEPTGTNEQFF. As DNA, the CDR3 is TGTGCCACGGAGCCGACAGGTACCAATGAGCAGTTCTTC.

The chain employs TRBV28 and TRBJ2-7; 9 bases match TRBD1. The germline V gene encodes CDR1 MDHEN and CDR2 SYDVKM. The V and J ends lost 8 bases and 5 bases, in that order; junction bases with no gene match: 4. The CDR3 extends over 12 amino acids. In nucleotides, the CDR3 is TGTGCCAGCGGACAGGGGTTACACGAGCAGTACTTC. Its protein is CASGQGLHEQYF.

This clonotype turned up a few times. The gene calls are TRBV27 and TRBJ1-5; D ambiguous. Germline CDR1 is MNHEY and CDR2 is SMNVEV (reference sequence). The length of the CDR3 is 15 residues. The V and J ends lost 3 bases and 5 bases respectively, with 14 bases between them. The CDR3 DNA reads TGTGCCAGCAGTTTGGTGGGCGGCGTCTATCAGCCCCAGCATTTT. This codes for CASSLVGGVYQPQHF.

This clonotype was counted only a few times. V usage is TRBV29-1 and J usage is TRBJ2-1; 8 positions agree with TRBD2. V lost 1 base to trimming and J lost 1 base; unmatched junction nucleotides: 3. The CDR3 runs 15 residues. The germline CDR1 and CDR2 sequences are SQVTM and ANQGSEA. CDR3 nucleotides: TGCAGCGTTGAAGCCAGCGGGAGTTCCTACAATGAGCAGTTCTTC. Encoded protein: CSVEASGSSYNEQFF.

The chain uses TRBV7-8 and TRBJ2-6; weak D call: TRBD2 (6 bases). Germline lookup yields CDR1 SGHVS and CDR2 FQNEAQ. The V end lost 3 bases, the J end lost 4 bases, and 22 bases lay between the germline ends. The CDR3 extends over 19 amino acids. The CDR3: CASSFRRDSSRAGANVLTF. Here the CDR3 DNA reads TGTGCCAGCAGCTTTAGGCGGGACTCCTCCCGGGCAGGGGCCAACGTCCTGACTTTC.

The V gene is TRBV28, the J gene TRBJ2-1; no firm D call. CDR3 size: 12 residues. Germline CDR1 is MDHEN and CDR2 is SYDVKM. Trimming shortened V by 6 bases and J by 4 bases, and 7 bases separated the two germline ends. CDR3 protein: CASSGEYNEQFF. The CDR3 bases are TGTGCCAGCAGCGGAGAGTACAATGAGCAGTTCTTC.

The chain employs TRBV27 and TRBJ1-5, with 12 bases fitting TRBD1. Germline lookup yields CDR1 MNHEY and CDR2 SMNVEV (reference sequence). The trim removed 1 base at V and 1 base at J, leaving 5 bases unmatched. CDR3 length: 18 residues. CDR3 DNA sequence: TGTGCCAGCAGTTTATTTGGGACAGGGGGCAAGAGCAATCAGCCCCAGCATTTT. Its protein product is CASSLFGTGGKSNQPQHF.

The chain combines TRBV6-2 or TRBV6-3 with TRBJ2-7; D remains unclear. Trimming removed 4 bases at V and 12 bases at J, with 22 bases between. This CDR3 spans 14 amino acids. Looked up from germline, CDR1 is MNHEY and CDR2 is SVGEGT. The CDR3 spells CASSFPDGPASVYF. For the CDR3, the DNA is TGTGCCAGCAGTTTCCCGGACGGCCCTGCGTCGGTGTACTTC.

This clonotype was picked up a small number of times. In nucleotides, the CDR3 is TGCAGCGTTGACGACAGGGAACTTTATGGCTACACCTTC. This translates into CSVDDRELYGYTF. The chain uses TRBV29-1 and TRBJ1-2; TRBD1 matches 7 bases. After removal of 3 bases from V and 5 bases from J, the junction contained 6 bases not matched to a gene. This CDR3 comprises 13 residues. Germline CDR1 reads SQVTM; CDR2 reads ANQGSEA.

The gene calls are TRBV28 and TRBJ2-4; D possibly corresponds to TRBD1 (5 bases). Germline values: CDR1 MDHEN, CDR2 SYDVKM. This CDR3 is 14 amino acids long. V was cut by 5 bases and J by 6 bases, with 14 bases left in between. This CDR3 reads CASSGPGNRNIQYF. The CDR3 region has the DNA TGTGCCAGCAGTGGTCCAGGGAACCGAAACATTCAGTACTTC.

V and J are TRBV14 and TRBJ2-2; D remains unclear. The CDR3 runs 12 residues. V lost 2 bases and J lost 8, with 6 bases in between. The germline V gene encodes CDR1 SGHDN and CDR2 FVKESK. CDR3 amino acids: CASSQRMGELFF. CDR3 sequence (DNA): TGTGCCAGCAGCCAACGAATGGGGGAGCTGTTTTTT.

The rearrangement joins TRBV6-6 to TRBJ1-1; D possibly corresponds to TRBD1 (5 bases). CDR1 and CDR2 from the germline V gene are MNHNY and SVGAGI (reference sequence). The ends were cut back, 1 base at V and 3 bases at J, with 24 bases in the middle. This CDR3 spans 19 amino acids. The DNA of the CDR3 is TGTGCCAGCAGTTACTATGGGGCAGCGTCCAGGGTTGAGCACACTGAAGCTTTCTTT. Amino acid sequence: CASSYYGAASRVEHTEAFF.

In its sample, this clonotype was seen many times. The rearrangement uses TRBV28 and TRBJ2-1; TRBD2 is a possible D gene (5 bases). Trimming removed 3 bases at V and 2 bases at J, with 17 bases between. Germline-derived CDR1 and CDR2 are MDHEN and SYDVKM. The CDR3 runs 17 residues. This CDR3 is CASSFWHGEGAYNEQFF. CDR3 bases: TGTGCCAGCAGTTTTTGGCACGGAGAGGGTGCCTACAATGAGCAGTTCTTC.

The chain recombines TRBV29-1 with TRBJ2-2; D remains unclear. This CDR3 contains 13 residues. Germline V gives CDR1 SQVTM, CDR2 ANQGSEA. The V end was cut by 3 bases, the J end by 2 bases, with 7 bases between. The CDR3, as DNA: TGCAGCGTTGATACTCCTAACACCGGGGAGCTGTTTTTT. Residues: CSVDTPNTGELFF.